Listed below are T cell receptor beta chains from one sample, sequenced in a study of T cells after yellow fever vaccination. TCRdb ran MiXCR on the 5' RACE reads and lists one entry per CDR3 protein. The sample has more than 350,000 distinct CDR3 sequences, around a tenth seen once. The sequences come from PBMCs, collected on the day of the first yellow fever vaccination. Receptors were obtained from a man younger than 30 who received the YFV17D yellow fever vaccine. Each CDR3 is given with its conserved first and last residue.

>TRBJ2-1|TRBV19
CASSMERSSYNEQFF
>TRBJ2-1|TRBV11-2
CASSPENSFGNEQFF
>TRBJ1-1|TRBV12-3/TRBV12-4
CASSSSDTNTEAFF
>TRBJ2-5|TRBV19
CASSIVGPLETQYF
>TRBJ2-3|TRBV29-1
CSVARGNTQYF
>TRBJ2-3|TRBV7-6
CASSLLGQNTDTQYF
>TRBJ2-1|TRBV9
CASSEKAGALPKYNEQFF
>TRBJ1-1|TRBV2
CASKPRLVGTEAFF
>TRBJ2-1|TRBV5-5
CASSADTTSYNEQFF
>TRBJ1-5|TRBV4-3
CASSQVHDNQPQHF
>TRBJ1-1|TRBV7-9
CASRPRGQNTEAFF
>TRBJ2-3|TRBV4-3
CASSHRGADTQYF
>TRBJ2-1|TRBV29-1
CSVPGHLENEQFF
>TRBJ1-2|TRBV20-1
CSASGDANYGYTF
>TRBJ2-7|TRBV29-1
CSVETGRPSAEQYF
>TRBJ2-5|TRBV7-9
CASERWDVGETQYF
>TRBJ2-3|TRBV5-4
CASRPPTSGGAADTQYF
>TRBJ2-2|TRBV12-3/TRBV12-4
CASSSRSPSGELFF
>TRBJ2-7|TRBV27
CASSFLRATGPYEQYF
>TRBJ1-2|TRBV20-1
CSAPRDVGYTF
>TRBJ2-3|TRBV5-1
CASSFRLRTDTQYF
>TRBJ1-1|TRBV20-1
CSAMYPSPEAFF
>TRBJ1-5|TRBV2
CASSVRGRSGNQPQHF
>TRBJ1-2|TRBV4-3
CASSQESQGAYGYTF
>TRBJ1-1|TRBV30
CAWGARGTEAFF
>TRBJ2-1|TRBV13
CASSLIRGGAAYNEQFF
>TRBJ2-5|TRBV12-3/TRBV12-4
CASSWASSSSPFETQYF
>TRBJ1-1|TRBV12-3/TRBV12-4
CASSKARDTEAFF